Listed below are T cell receptor beta chains from one sample, sequenced in a study of shared T cell receptors in the human thymus. Using immunoSEQ multiplex PCR, the repertoire was profiled, and TCRdb retains in-frame clones only, with some absent. The profile covers hundreds of thousands of clones, with approximately 90% appearing a single time and around 0.0099% taken by the ten largest. The data were also submitted as part of a second study, on human thymus T cells.

The sequencing sample was made of thymocytes. The receptors derive from a boy under two years old with a congenital heart defect. CDR3s include the opening cysteine and the closing phenylalanine or tryptophan. The D gene is left open where the match is weak. Clone sizes are given selectively: once, few, many, or a class where the clone is expanded.

CDR3 protein: CASSVAAEAANTEAFF; CDR3 DNA: TGTGCCAGCAGCGTAGCGGCTGAGGCCGCGAACACTGAAGCTTTCTTT; clone size: -; V gene: TRBV9; J gene: TRBJ1-1; D gene: -
CDR3 protein: CASSLLGLGGNYNEQFF; CDR3 DNA: TGTGCCAGCAGTTTGCTCGGTTTGGGCGGGAACTACAATGAGCAGTTCTTC; clone size: -; V gene: TRBV27; J gene: TRBJ2-1; D gene: -
CDR3 protein: CASSVACRTSGSNEQFF; CDR3 DNA: TGTGCCAGCAGCGTAGCATGCCGGACTAGCGGGAGCAATGAGCAGTTCTTC; clone size: -; V gene: TRBV9; J gene: TRBJ2-1; D gene: TRBD2
CDR3 protein: CASSPRTLDTQYF; CDR3 DNA: TGTGCCAGCAGCCCTCGGACACTAGATACGCAGTATTTT; clone size: -; V gene: TRBV14; J gene: TRBJ2-3; D gene: -
CDR3 protein: CASSLGLADNEQFF; CDR3 DNA: TGTGCCAGCAGCTTAGGACTAGCGGACAATGAGCAGTTCTTC; clone size: -; V gene: TRBV7-9; J gene: TRBJ2-1; D gene: TRBD2
CDR3 protein: CASSDLRDRGYGYTF; CDR3 DNA: TGTGCCAGTAGTGACCTCCGGGACAGGGGGTATGGCTACACCTTC; clone size: -; V gene: TRBV19; J gene: TRBJ1-2; D gene: TRBD1
CDR3 protein: CASSEGPQDNEQFF; CDR3 DNA: TGTGCCAGCAGTGAAGGGCCCCAGGACAATGAGCAGTTCTTC; clone size: -; V gene: TRBV25-1; J gene: TRBJ2-1; D gene: -
CDR3 protein: CASREASGDTDTQYF; CDR3 DNA: TGTGCCAGTAGGGAGGCTAGCGGAGACACAGATACGCAGTATTTT; clone size: -; V gene: TRBV27; J gene: TRBJ2-3; D gene: TRBD2
CDR3 protein: CASSPRTDYGYTF; CDR3 DNA: TGTGCCAGCAGCCCTCGGACAGACTATGGCTACACCTTC; clone size: few; V gene: TRBV7-2; J gene: TRBJ1-2; D gene: -
CDR3 protein: CASSQDPISGRCNEQFF; CDR3 DNA: TGCGCCAGCAGCCAAGATCCCATTAGCGGGAGGTGCAATGAGCAGTTCTTC; clone size: -; V gene: TRBV4-3; J gene: TRBJ2-1; D gene: TRBD2